This TCR beta chain was identified in a study of T cells in Graves' hyperthyroidism and ophthalmopathy. As for the study in general: Specimen type is peripheral blood, collected at initial diagnosis prior to any treatment. Study-wide results and limits: In the blood, most expanded thyroid clonotypes above 0.001 appeared as well. Patients with ophthalmopathy were separated from those with stable hyperthyroidism by a 13 V-J model.

The CDR3 covers 12 residues. Germline lookup yields CDR1 DFQATT and CDR2 SNEGSKA (reference sequence). V lost 3 bases to trimming and J lost 5 bases, with 10 bases between them. The CDR3 regions of TCR beta were amplified from RNA transcripts. Researchers ran a first-round RT-PCR on the TCR CDR3 using the HTBI primer set. TCRdb used MiXCR to reprocess the multiplex PCR reads, holding one entry per CDR3 protein. The profile shows about 710,000 distinct CDR3 sequences, roughly 17% of them singletons. As concerns this clonotype: Its antigen is undetermined.

The TCR comes from a man aged 18 to 30 with Graves' hyperthyroidism. The sequenced sample consisted of blood. The genes are TRBV20-1 and TRBJ2-5; either TRBD1 or TRBD2 may fit D (5 bases each). CDR3 region: CSARRGEETQYF. Written as DNA, the CDR3 is TGCAGTGCTAGGAGGGGCGAGGAGACCCAGTACTTC.